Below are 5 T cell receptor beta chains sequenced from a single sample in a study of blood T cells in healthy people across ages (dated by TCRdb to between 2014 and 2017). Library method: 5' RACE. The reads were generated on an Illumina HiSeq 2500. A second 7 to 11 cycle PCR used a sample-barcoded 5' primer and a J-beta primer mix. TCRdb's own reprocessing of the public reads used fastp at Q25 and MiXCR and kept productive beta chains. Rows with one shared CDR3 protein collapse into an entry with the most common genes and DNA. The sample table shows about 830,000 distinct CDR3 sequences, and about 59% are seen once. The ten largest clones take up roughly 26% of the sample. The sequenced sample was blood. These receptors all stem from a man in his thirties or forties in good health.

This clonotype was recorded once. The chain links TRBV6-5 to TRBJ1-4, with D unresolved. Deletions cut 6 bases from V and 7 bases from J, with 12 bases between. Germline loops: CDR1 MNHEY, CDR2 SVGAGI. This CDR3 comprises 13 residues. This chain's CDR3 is CASRTPGGEKLFF. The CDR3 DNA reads TGTGCCAGCAGAACGCCTGGAGGTGAAAAACTGTTTTTT.

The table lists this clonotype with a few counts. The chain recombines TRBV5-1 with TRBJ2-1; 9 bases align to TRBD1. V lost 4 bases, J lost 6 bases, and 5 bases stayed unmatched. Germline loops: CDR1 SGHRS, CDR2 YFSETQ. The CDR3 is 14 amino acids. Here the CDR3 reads CASSGGQGGNEQFF. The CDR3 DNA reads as TGCGCCAGCAGCGGGGGACAGGGAGGCAATGAGCAGTTCTTC.

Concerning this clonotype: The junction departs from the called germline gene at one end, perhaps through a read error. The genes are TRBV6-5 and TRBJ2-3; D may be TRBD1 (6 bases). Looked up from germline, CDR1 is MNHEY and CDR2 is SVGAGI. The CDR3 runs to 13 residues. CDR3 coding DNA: TGTGCCAACAGTTACGGACAGACAGATACGCAGTATTTT. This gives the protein CANSYGQTDTQYF.

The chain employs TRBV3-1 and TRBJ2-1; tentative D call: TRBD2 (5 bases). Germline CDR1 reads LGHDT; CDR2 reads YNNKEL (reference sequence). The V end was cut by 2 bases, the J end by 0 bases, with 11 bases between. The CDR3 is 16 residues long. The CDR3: CASSQLPSGSYNEQFF. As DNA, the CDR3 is TGTGCCAGCAGCCAACTTCCGAGCGGCTCCTACAATGAGCAGTTCTTC.

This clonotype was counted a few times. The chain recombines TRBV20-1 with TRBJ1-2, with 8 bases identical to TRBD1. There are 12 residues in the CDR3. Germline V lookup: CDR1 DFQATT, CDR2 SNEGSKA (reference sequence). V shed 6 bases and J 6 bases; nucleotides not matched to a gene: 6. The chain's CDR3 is CSARQGSNGYTF. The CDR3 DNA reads TGCAGTGCCAGACAGGGGAGCAATGGCTACACCTTC.